The subject of this entry is one TCR beta chain. Its antigen is still unknown. The source of the sample is a study of identifying expanded T cells in peripheral blood. Study observations and caveats: Variance in clone template counts between roughly 2-week samples significantly increased with total template count across all healthy donors. Over approximately two and four weeks, about 15 and 19 clones changed, versus roughly 1.2 between replicates.

Healthy donors had no documented immune events, such as infections, while sampled. Clones were read by immunoSEQ multiplex PCR, and TCRdb kept only the in-frame ones, dropping some. The sample includes approximately 50,000 clones, approximately 80% seen only once; the top ten take 13% to 15%. The sample was blood. The source is a person aged 18 to 70 in good health.

The CDR3 here is CASSALAGAQLNEQFF. The CDR3 DNA sequence: TGTGCCAGCAGCGCTCTAGCGGGGGCCCAACTCAATGAGCAGTTCTTC. The rearrangement uses TRBV7-9 and TRBJ2-1; 10 bases fit TRBD2. Germline V gene data show CDR1 as SEHNR and CDR2 as FQNEAQ (reference sequence). V was clipped by 5 bases and J by 6 bases; unmatched bases: 10. The CDR3 runs to 16 residues. Combining the CDR3 with reference TRBV7-9 and TRBJ2-1 gives the whole variable domain DTGVSQNPRHKITKRGQNVTFRCDPISEHNRLYWYRQTLGQGPEFLTYFQNEAQLEKSRLLSDRFSAERPKGSFSTLEIQRTEQGDSAMYLCASSALAGAQLNEQFFGPGTRLTVL.